These T cell receptor beta chains were read from a single sample in a study of T cells in Graves' hyperthyroidism and ophthalmopathy. One entry per CDR3 protein results from TCRdb running MiXCR on the multiplex PCR reads. Of roughly 740,000 distinct CDR3 sequences listed, around 15% are singletons. The sequencing input was blood. The receptor source for this set is a man between 18 and 29 years old with Graves' hyperthyroidism. Each CDR3 is given without its conserved first and last residue. Fields, in order: V gene, CDR3 length, D gene, CDR3 protein. D genes are given only for firm matches.

TRBV7-7 13 TRBD2 ASSRSGTGTDTQY
TRBV2 11 NA ASRTETVQFRY
TRBV27 13 NA ASSLGPYSYNEQF
TRBV12-3/TRBV12-4 15 TRBD2 ASSLTSGRGRTGELF
TRBV12-3/TRBV12-4 13 TRBD1 ASSARDRVEDTQY
TRBV28 14 TRBD1 ASSRGQGWGNQPQH
TRBV6-1 18 NA ASSEQGPLSAAGSTDTQY
TRBV29-1 9 NA SVEVVNEQY
TRBV7-9 11 NA ASSLQGTEKLF
TRBV5-5 13 NA ASAGLGGVGEKLF
TRBV28 12 TRBD1 ASSPTGDNSPLH
TRBV7-8 13 NA ASRLGPGPYNEQF
TRBV3-1 12 NA ASSQADSRTEAF
TRBV20-1 12 TRBD2 SARGEGLEETQY
TRBV9 10 NA ASSVEEETQY
TRBV6-6 15 NA ASSYSHGQTGANVLT
TRBV6-1 13 TRBD2 ASSGRAGGSYEQY